The sequence of this T cell receptor beta chain was determined in a study of T cells in Graves' hyperthyroidism and ophthalmopathy. This clonotype was counted many times. Germline V gene lookup returns CDR1 KGHSH and CDR2 LQKENI. The CDR3 runs 14 residues. V was clipped by 6 bases and J by 1 base, with 12 bases between them. Diagnoses rested on clinical symptoms, serum thyroxine and TRAb, thyroid ultrasound and orbital computed tomography. Amplification targeted TCR beta CDR3 regions from RNA transcripts. A first-round RT-PCR of the TCR CDR3 used the HTBI primer set. TCRdb ran MiXCR on the multiplex PCR reads and lists one entry per CDR3 protein. The sample comprises fewer than 350,000 distinct CDR3 sequences, 15% to 20% of which are singletons, and 49% rests with the top ten.

The sequencing sample was made of blood. The sequence was collected from a woman aged 45-65 years with Graves' hyperthyroidism. This rearrangement joins TRBV18 to TRBJ1-1, with D perhaps matching TRBD1 (5 bases). The CDR3 region is CASSIRGENTEAFF. CDR3 sequence (DNA): TGTGCCAGCTCCATCCGAGGGGAGAACACTGAAGCTTTCTTT.